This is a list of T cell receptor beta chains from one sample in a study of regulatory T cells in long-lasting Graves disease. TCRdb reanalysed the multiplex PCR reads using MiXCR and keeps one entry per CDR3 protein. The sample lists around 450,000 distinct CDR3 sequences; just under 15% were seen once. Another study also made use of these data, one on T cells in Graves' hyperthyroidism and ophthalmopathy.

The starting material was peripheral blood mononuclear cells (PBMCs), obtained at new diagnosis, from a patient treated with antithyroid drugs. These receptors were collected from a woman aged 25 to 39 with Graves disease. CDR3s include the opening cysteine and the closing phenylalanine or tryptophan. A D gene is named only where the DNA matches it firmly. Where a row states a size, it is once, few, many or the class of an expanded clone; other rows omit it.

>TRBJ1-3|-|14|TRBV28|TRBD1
TGTGCCACCACAGGGGCTAACTCTGGAAACACCATATATTTT
CATTGANSGNTIYF
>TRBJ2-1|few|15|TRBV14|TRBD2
TGTGCCAGCAGCCAAGGGGGTAGCGGGACTTATGAGCAGTTCTTC
CASSQGGSGTYEQFF
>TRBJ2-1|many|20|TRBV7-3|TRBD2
TGTGCCAGCAGTTTAGGGACTAGCGGGAGTTCGACTGGCTCCTACAATGAGCAGTTCTTC
CASSLGTSGSSTGSYNEQFF
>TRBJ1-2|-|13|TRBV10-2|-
TGCGCCAGCAGTGAGCAGGTTTTTTATGGCTACACCTTC
CASSEQVFYGYTF
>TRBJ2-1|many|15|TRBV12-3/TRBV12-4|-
TGTGCCAGCAGCTCCGGGAGAAGGGTGTACAATGAGCAGTTCTTC
CASSSGRRVYNEQFF
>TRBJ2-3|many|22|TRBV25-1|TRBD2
TGTGCCAGCAGTCTGACAACTGGGACTAGCGGAGAAGGAGGGGTCCCCACGGGTACGCAGTATTTT
CASSLTTGTSGEGGVPTGTQYF
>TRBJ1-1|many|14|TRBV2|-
TGTGCCAGCAGTGAAGATTCTGTGAACACTGAAGCTTTCTTT
CASSEDSVNTEAFF
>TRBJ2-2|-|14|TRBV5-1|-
TGCGCCGGCAGCACCCGGTTCATCTCGGGGGAGCTGTTTTTT
CAGSTRFISGELFF
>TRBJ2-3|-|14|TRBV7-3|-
TGTGCCAGCAGCTCCCTCCCGAGCACAGATACGCAGTATTTT
CASSSLPSTDTQYF
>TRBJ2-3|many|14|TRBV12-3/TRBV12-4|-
TGTGCCAGCAGTTTGGCGCCGGTGGTAGATACGCAGTATTTT
CASSLAPVVDTQYF
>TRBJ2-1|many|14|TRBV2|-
TGTGCCATCGATATGGACGGCCCGAACAATGAGCAGTTCTTC
CAIDMDGPNNEQFF
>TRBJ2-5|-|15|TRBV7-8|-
TGTGCCAGCAGCCTTACGCCGACGGGGTGGGGGACCCAGTACTTC
CASSLTPTGWGTQYF
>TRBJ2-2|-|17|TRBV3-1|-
TGTGCCAGCAGCCAAGTAACCCGTCGTAAGAACCCCGGGGAGCTGTTTTTT
CASSQVTRRKNPGELFF
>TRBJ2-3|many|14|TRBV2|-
TGTGCCACGAAACCGGGACAATGGCCAGATACGCAGTATTTT
CATKPGQWPDTQYF
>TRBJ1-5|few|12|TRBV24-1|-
TGTGCCACCAGTGATTTGGACCCAACGGAGCATTTT
CATSDLDPTEHF
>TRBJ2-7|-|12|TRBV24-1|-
TGTGCCACCAGTGGCACCTCTCGAGAGCAGTACTTC
CATSGTSREQYF
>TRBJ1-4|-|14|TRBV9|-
TGTGCCAGCAGCGTGGGACCCGAGCATGAAAAACTGTTTTTT
CASSVGPEHEKLFF
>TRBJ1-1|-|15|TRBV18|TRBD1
TGTGCCAGCTCACAGAGGACAGGGGGCCCCACTGAAGCTTTCTTT
CASSQRTGGPTEAFF
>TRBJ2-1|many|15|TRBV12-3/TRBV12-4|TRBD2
TGTGCCAGCAGTTTTTGGTCTAGCGGTTACAATGAGCAGTTCTTC
CASSFWSSGYNEQFF
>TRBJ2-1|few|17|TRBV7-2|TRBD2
TGTGCCAGCAGCTTAGAGTTGTGGACTAGTTCCTACAATGAGCAGTTCTTC
CASSLELWTSSYNEQFF
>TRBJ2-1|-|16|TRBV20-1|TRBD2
TGCAGTGCTCCATTTAGCGGGGAAAGCTCCTACAATGAGCAGTTCTTC
CSAPFSGESSYNEQFF
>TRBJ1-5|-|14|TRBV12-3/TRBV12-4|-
TGTGCCAGCAGTATAACAGGTTTCGGGCAGCCCCAGCATTTT
CASSITGFGQPQHF
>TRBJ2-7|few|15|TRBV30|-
TGTGCCTGGAGCCCCGTCGGGAGAGGGGATTACGGGCAGTACTTC
CAWSPVGRGDYGQYF
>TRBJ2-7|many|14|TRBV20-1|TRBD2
TGCAGTGCTAGAGACACTAGCGGGAGGGCCTCGGAGTACTTC
CSARDTSGRASEYF
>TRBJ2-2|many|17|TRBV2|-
TGTGCCAGCAGTCCACCGGGGGCAGGGGTGGACACCGGGGAGCTGTTTTTT
CASSPPGAGVDTGELFF
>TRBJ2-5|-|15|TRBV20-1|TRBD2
TGCAGTGCTAGACCCGGACTAGCGGGAGAGGAGACCCAGTACTTC
CSARPGLAGEETQYF
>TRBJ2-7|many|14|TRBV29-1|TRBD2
TGCAGCGTTGCAAGGGGAGCGGGATCATACGAGCAGTACTTC
CSVARGAGSYEQYF
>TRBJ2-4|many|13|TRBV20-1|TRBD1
TGCAGTGCTAGAGCAGGGGGAGAAGGCATTCAGTACTTC
CSARAGGEGIQYF
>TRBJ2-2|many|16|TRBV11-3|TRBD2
TGTGCCAGCAGCGCGAGTCGGCTGGGGGAGGGCGGGGAGCTGTTTTTT
CASSASRLGEGGELFF
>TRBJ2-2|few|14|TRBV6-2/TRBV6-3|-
TGTGCCAGCAGTTACTCGAGTCCGGGCGGGGAGCTGTTTTTT
CASSYSSPGGELFF
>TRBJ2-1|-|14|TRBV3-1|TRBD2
TGTGCCAGCAGCCAAGATAGCGGGAATCGCGAGCAGTTCTTC
CASSQDSGNREQFF
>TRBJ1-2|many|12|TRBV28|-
TGTGCCAGCAGCCTAGGACCATATGGCTACACCTTC
CASSLGPYGYTF
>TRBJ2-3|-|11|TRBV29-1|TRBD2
TGCAGCGTATATAGCGGGATTACGCAGTATTTT
CSVYSGITQYF
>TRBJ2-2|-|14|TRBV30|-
TGTGCCTGGACCGCATCCTCGGGAACCGGGGAGCTGTTTTTT
CAWTASSGTGELFF
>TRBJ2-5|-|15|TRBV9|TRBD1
TGTGCCAGCAGCTTCGCACAGACAGGGCAAGAGACCCAGTACTTC
CASSFAQTGQETQYF
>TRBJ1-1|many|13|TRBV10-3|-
TGTGCCATCAGTGAGTCAGGGGGACGGGAAGCTTTCTTT
CAISESGGREAFF
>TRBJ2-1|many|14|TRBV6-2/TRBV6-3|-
TGTGCCAGCAGTTACTCGGGGAGGGGGGATGAGCAGTTCTTC
CASSYSGRGDEQFF
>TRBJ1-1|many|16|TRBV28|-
TGTGCCAGCAGTTTCTTTCCTGTCAGGGTGGGCACTGAAGCTTTCTTT
CASSFFPVRVGTEAFF
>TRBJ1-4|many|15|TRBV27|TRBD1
TGTGCCAGCAGTGCCGAGACAGGGCGGGTAGGAAAACTGTTTTTT
CASSAETGRVGKLFF
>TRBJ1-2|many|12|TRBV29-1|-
TGCAGCGTTGAAGACCCGTTGGCTGGCTACACCTTC
CSVEDPLAGYTF
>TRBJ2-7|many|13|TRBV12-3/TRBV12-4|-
TGTGCCAGCAGTCCCGGGGAGGCCTACGAGCAGTACTTC
CASSPGEAYEQYF
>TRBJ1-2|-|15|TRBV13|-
TGTGCCAGCAGCCAAGATGGGATGGTTCTCTATGGCTACACCTTC
CASSQDGMVLYGYTF
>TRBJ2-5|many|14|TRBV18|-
TGTGCCAGCTCACCATGGATGGAGGGGGAGACCCAGTACTTC
CASSPWMEGETQYF
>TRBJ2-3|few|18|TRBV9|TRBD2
TGCGCCAGCAGCCCCACGGGACTAGCGGGAAATGGGGCAGATGCGCAGTATTTT
CASSPTGLAGNGADAQYF
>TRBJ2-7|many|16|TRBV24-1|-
TGTGCCACCAGTGATTGGGGGGGAGGACAGGCAAGCGAGCAGTACTTC
CATSDWGGGQASEQYF
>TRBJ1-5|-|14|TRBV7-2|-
TGTGCCAGCAACAGATGGGGGGGAAATCAGCCCCAGCATTTT
CASNRWGGNQPQHF